The source of this TCR beta chain is a study of T cell changes during pregnancy in multiple sclerosis. V gave up 6 bases and J gave up 6 bases, with 17 bases separating them. CDR3 length: 14 amino acids. Germline V gene lookup returns CDR1 LNHDA and CDR2 SQIVND (reference sequence). Worth noting for this clone: Other DNA sequences in the sample encode the same CDR3.

The table came from immunoSEQ multiplex PCR; TCRdb's copy has only in-frame clones and leaves some out. This sample has 45,000 to 50,000 clones, with approximately 90% found just once. The gene calls are TRBV19 and TRBJ1-2, with a tentative D call TRBD1 (6 bases). Sample: CD4+ T cells from peripheral blood mononuclear cells, taken in the second trimester of pregnancy. The source of this sequence is a female donor in good health, enrolled as a control in a pregnancy study. This CDR3 reads CASRGQRTTHGYTF. The DNA of the CDR3 is TGTGCCAGTAGAGGACAGAGAACAACTCATGGCTACACCTTC.